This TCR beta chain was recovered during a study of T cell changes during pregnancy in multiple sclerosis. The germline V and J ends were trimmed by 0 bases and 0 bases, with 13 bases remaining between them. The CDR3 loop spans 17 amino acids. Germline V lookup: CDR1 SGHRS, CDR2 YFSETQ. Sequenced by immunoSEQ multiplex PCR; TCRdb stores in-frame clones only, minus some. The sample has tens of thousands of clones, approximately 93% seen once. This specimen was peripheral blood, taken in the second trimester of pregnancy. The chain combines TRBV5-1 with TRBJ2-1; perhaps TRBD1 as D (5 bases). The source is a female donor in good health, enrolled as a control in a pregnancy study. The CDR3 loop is CASSLVNRPNSYNEQFF. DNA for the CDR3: TGCGCCAGCAGCTTGGTAAACAGGCCCAACTCCTACAATGAGCAGTTCTTC.